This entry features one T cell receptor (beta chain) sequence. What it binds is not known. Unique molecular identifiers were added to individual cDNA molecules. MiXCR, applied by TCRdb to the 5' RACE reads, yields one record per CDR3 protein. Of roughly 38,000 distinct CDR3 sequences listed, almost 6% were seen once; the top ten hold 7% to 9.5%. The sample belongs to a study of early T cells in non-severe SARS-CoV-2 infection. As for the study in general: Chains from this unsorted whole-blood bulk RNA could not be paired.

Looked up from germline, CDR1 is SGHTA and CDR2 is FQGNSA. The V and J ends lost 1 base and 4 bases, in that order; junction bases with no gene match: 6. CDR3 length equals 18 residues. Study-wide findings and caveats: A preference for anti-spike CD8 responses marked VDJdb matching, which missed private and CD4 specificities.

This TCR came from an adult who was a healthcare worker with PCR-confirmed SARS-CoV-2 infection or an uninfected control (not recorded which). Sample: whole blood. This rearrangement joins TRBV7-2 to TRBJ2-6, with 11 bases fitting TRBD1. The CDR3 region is CASSLDRTGGAGANVLTF. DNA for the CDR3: TGTGCCAGCAGCTTAGACAGGACAGGGGGCGCCGGGGCCAACGTCCTGACTTTC.